This paragraph reports one T cell receptor beta chain. The sample belongs to a study of cytomegalovirus exposure and HLA in healthy donors. 60 Vbeta and 13 Jbeta primers were used in PCR. TCRdb keeps only in-frame clones here, not all; method: immunoSEQ multiplex PCR. The sample yields some 200,000 clones, approximately 84% seen once. Sequencing was performed on PBMCs. The clonotype originates from a woman aged 40 to 55 in good health and CMV-seronegative.

CDR3 amino acids: CASSLSPPSGVTDTQYF. For the CDR3, the DNA is TGCGCCAGCAGCTTGTCGCCCCCTAGCGGGGTCACAGATACGCAGTATTTT. This chain uses TRBV5-1 with TRBJ2-3, with 9 bases fitting TRBD2. The junction had 8 bases not matched to a gene; V was cut back by 1 base and J by 2 bases. This CDR3 is 17 amino acids long. Germline loops: CDR1 SGHRS, CDR2 YFSETQ.